This TCR beta chain was identified during a study of T cell responses to AZD1222 COVID-19 vaccine. Only in-frame clones appear in the TCRdb table, and some are missing; sequencing was by immunoSEQ multiplex PCR. The sample holds more than 95,000 clones, over 75% seen once. Sequences were derived from peripheral blood, sampled on day 0 of AZD1222 vaccination. The clonotype was recovered from an adult in good health.

The CDR3 spells CASSQSDRSNYGYTF. As DNA, the CDR3 is TGTGCCAGCAGCCAATCAGACAGGAGCAACTATGGCTACACCTTC. The chain uses TRBV4-2 and TRBJ1-2, with D possibly matching TRBD1 (6 bases). V gave up 2 bases and J gave up 2 bases, with 12 bases separating them. This CDR3 has 15 amino acids. The germline V gene has CDR1 LGHNA and CDR2 YNFKEQ.